The TCR beta chain described here comes from a study of T cell responses to AZD1222 COVID-19 vaccine. Study-wide results and limits: Spike-specific TCR breadth and depth both grew after two AZD1222 doses. Of the AZD1222 recipients, only five or six were seropositive at baseline. Donors were mostly white British, more females; clonal diversity possibly underestimated.

This CDR3 has 15 amino acids. Looked up from germline, CDR1 is KGHSH and CDR2 is LQKENI. J lost 1 base, V lost 4 bases, and 4 bases had no gene match. With regard to this clone: Its matching antigen is unknown.

Sequencing used immunoSEQ multiplex PCR; TCRdb keeps in-frame clones, though not all of them. The table records around 160,000 clones, around four fifths of them present only once. This chain uses TRBV18 with TRBJ2-7; 10 nucleotides line up with TRBD1. This receptor was identified in an adult in good health. Source: peripheral blood, taken on day 0 of MenACWY control vaccination. The CDR3 bases are TGTGCCAGCTCACGGGGACAGGGGATGTCCTACGAGCAGTACTTC. Amino acid sequence: CASSRGQGMSYEQYF.